Reported below is one T cell receptor beta chain. Antigen: not known. The data were taken from a study of T cell clones after liver transplantation. Overall study context: Pre-transplant mixed lymphocyte reactions yielded third-party-reactive TCRbeta sequences as comparators for graft-donor-reactive sequences. Three of the eight recipients were HCV-positive; the rest had non-autoimmune, non-viral transplant indications.

Points from the study as a whole: Conclusions were preliminary, with small, heterogeneous patient groups.

The method was immunoSEQ multiplex PCR; TCRdb's version includes in-frame clones alone and lacks a portion of them. The sample records about 45,000 clones, around 84% being singletons. CD3+CD4+ and CD3+CD8+ cells were FACS-sorted from thawed unstimulated PBMCs. Per the germline V gene, CDR1 is MNHEY and CDR2 is SMNVEV (reference sequence). V was pared by 2 bases and J by 4 bases, with 11 bases between. The CDR3 is made up of 15 amino acids. The gene calls are TRBV27 and TRBJ2-2; D unresolved. The source of this sequence is a human patient who received a liver transplant. Some T cells may be transferred from the graft donor. Sequencing was performed on CD4+ T cells from blood, taken 24 months after liver transplant. This CDR3 reads CASSLRQDVTGELFF. DNA of the CDR3: TGTGCCAGCAGTTTAAGGCAGGATGTCACCGGGGAGCTGTTTTTT.